These 18 T cell receptor beta chains share one sample of origin, sequenced in a study of brain T cells in children with intractable seizures. Time point defined: blood from clinic visit 5 months post-surgery; TSC patient then seizure free. Measured with immunoSEQ multiplex PCR; TCRdb has only the in-frame clones, and not every one. There are about 340,000 clones in the sample; roughly 92% occur only once, and about 6% lies in the top ten. The sample in question was peripheral blood, obtained 4 to 6 months after surgery. The receptors originated from a boy less than two years old with tuberous sclerosis and intractable seizures.

Written as DNA, the CDR3 is TGTGCCAGCAGTCAAGTCAGGAATGAGCAGTTCTTC. It encodes CASSQVRNEQFF. The chain uses TRBV12-3 or TRBV12-4 and TRBJ2-1; D ambiguous. This CDR3 region has 12 residues. V lost 5 bases to trimming and J lost 7 bases, with 9 bases between them.

The J gene is TRBJ2-5, the V gene TRBV2; tentative D call: TRBD1 (5 bases). V was clipped by 6 bases and J by 5 bases, with 10 bases between them. CDR1 is SNHLY, CDR2 FYNNEI, per germline. The CDR3 sequence is 12 residues long. The CDR3 DNA reads as TGTGCCAGCAGGGAGCCAGGGGAGACCCAGTACTTC. It encodes CASREPGETQYF.

The chain couples TRBV3-1 (or the pseudogene TRBV3-2) to TRBJ2-6; no reliable D call. The V gene's germline CDR1 is LGHDT and CDR2 YNNKEL (reference sequence). V was shortened by 2 bases and J by 0 bases, with 5 bases between the two germline ends. The CDR3 is 15 amino acids. CDR3 DNA sequence: TGTGCCAGCAGCCAAAGGCTCTCTGGGGCCAACGTCCTGACTTTC. Translated: CASSQRLSGANVLTF.

The chain uses TRBV5-4 and TRBJ1-2, with D hard to call. Trimming left V 2 bases short and J 8 bases short, with 7 bases between. The germline CDR1 and CDR2 sequences are SGHNT and YYREEE (reference sequence). The CDR3 consists of 11 residues. The CDR3 protein is CASSFLHGYTF. The CDR3 nucleotides are TGTGCCAGCAGCTTTTTACACGGCTACACCTTC.

The DNA for the CDR3 is TGTGCCAGCAGTTCCCCCTCCATCGGGGAGACCCAGTACTTC. It specifies CASSSPSIGETQYF. The V gene is TRBV28, the J gene TRBJ2-5; no clear D gene. Germline CDR1 MDHEN, CDR2 SYDVKM. This CDR3 spans 14 amino acids. Trimming pared 4 bases from V and 5 bases from J, leaving 14 bases between.

The V gene is TRBV11-2, the J gene TRBJ2-7; 9 bases map to TRBD2. The junction had 20 bases not matched to a gene; V was cut back by 5 bases and J by 3 bases. The germline V gene encodes CDR1 SGHAT and CDR2 FQNNGV. The CDR3 is 19 residues long. The DNA for the CDR3 is TGTGCCAGCAGCCCGCCTTTAGTCCAGCGGGGGGCCTTTATCTACGAGCAGTACTTC. Its protein product is CASSPPLVQRGAFIYEQYF. The full variable domain, in which reference TRBV11-2 and TRBJ2-7 provide the parts outside the CDR3, is EAGVAQSPRYKIIEKRQSVAFWCNPISGHATLYWYQQILGQGPKLLIQFQNNGVVDDSQLPKDRFSAERLKGVDSTLKIQPAKLEDSAVYLCASSPPLVQRGAFIYEQYFGPGTRLTVT.

V is TRBV18 and J is TRBJ1-5; TRBD1 matches at 8 bases. The germline V gene encodes CDR1 KGHSH and CDR2 LQKENI. The CDR3 is 13 residues long. The V segment lost 6 bases and the J segment 4 bases; nucleotides outside the gene matches: 2. The CDR3 protein is CASSRTGNQPQHF. The CDR3 DNA sequence: TGTGCCAGCTCCCGGACAGGGAATCAGCCCCAGCATTTT.

This clone was observed once. The chain recombines TRBV5-1 with TRBJ1-6; 8 nucleotides match TRBD1. CDR1 and CDR2 (germline): SGHRS, YFSETQ. After removal of 3 bases from V and 7 bases from J, the junction contained 6 bases not matched to a gene. The CDR3 spans 15 residues. Here the CDR3 reads CASSSATGGNSPLHF. CDR3 nucleotides: TGCGCCAGCAGCTCCGCCACAGGGGGGAATTCACCCCTCCACTTT.

V usage is TRBV2 and J usage is TRBJ1-2; the match to TRBD1 covers 12 bases. The germline V gene encodes CDR1 SNHLY and CDR2 FYNNEI. This CDR3 contains 19 residues. After removal of 6 bases from V and 3 bases from J, the junction contained 17 bases not matched to a gene. The CDR3 loop reads CASSEYPLGQGAIDYGYTF. CDR3 DNA: TGTGCCAGCAGCGAATATCCTTTGGGACAGGGGGCTATCGACTATGGCTACACCTTC.

The V gene is TRBV28, the J gene TRBJ1-1; TRBD1 might be the D (6 bases). CDR1 MDHEN and CDR2 SYDVKM come from the germline V gene. The CDR3 contains 15 residues. V shed 1 base and J shed 5 bases, with 14 bases lying between them. The DNA of the CDR3 is TGTGCCAGCAGTTTATTAGATACAGGGTGGACTGAAGCTTTCTTT. It translates to CASSLLDTGWTEAFF.

The rearrangement joins TRBV20-1 to TRBJ2-7; D might be TRBD1 (6 bases). The germline V and J ends were trimmed by 3 bases and 6 bases, with 15 bases remaining between them. CDR1 and CDR2 from the germline V gene are DFQATT and SNEGSKA (reference sequence). CDR3 size: 13 residues. CDR3 sequence (DNA): TGCAGTGCTAGTCGCAGGGGAGCCCCCGAGCAGTACTTC. Amino acid sequence: CSASRRGAPEQYF.

The chain recombines TRBV5-4 with TRBJ1-3; 8 bases align to TRBD1. The CDR3 totals 12 residues. Germline assignment: CDR1 SGHNT and CDR2 YYREEE (reference sequence). Trimming at V came to 2 bases and at J to 16 bases, leaving 8 bases not matched to a gene. The CDR3 sequence is CASSFGTGDTYF. The CDR3 DNA is TGTGCCAGCAGCTTCGGGACAGGTGACACGTATTTT.

This sequence joins TRBV29-1 and TRBJ1-1; D gene ambiguous. Germline-derived CDR1 and CDR2 are SQVTM and ANQGSEA. Trimming shortened V by 4 bases and J by 3 bases, and 12 bases separated the two germline ends. This CDR3 is built from 13 residues. The CDR3 sequence is CSVVTDAYTEAFF. The CDR3 DNA follows: TGCAGCGTTGTCACGGACGCGTACACTGAAGCTTTCTTT. The full variable domain, rest sourced from reference TRBV29-1 and TRBJ1-1, is SAVISQKPSRDICQRGTSLTIQCQVDSQVTMMFWYRQQPGQSLTLIATANQGSEATYESGFVIDKFPISRPNLTFSTLTVSNMSPEDSSIYLCSVVTDAYTEAFFGQGTRLTVV.

CDR3 in DNA: TGTGCCACAACAAGGACAGCCAATGCGAACACTGAAGCTTTCTTT. This encodes CATTRTANANTEAFF. The rearrangement uses TRBV19 and TRBJ1-1; D is possibly TRBD1 (6 bases). Germline V gene lookup returns CDR1 LNHDA and CDR2 SQIVND (reference sequence). The CDR3 loop spans 15 amino acids. V shed 10 bases and J shed 1 base, with 19 bases lying between them.

This clone was detected only once. This chain connects TRBV4-2 to TRBJ1-4; D is unclear. The CDR3 contains 13 residues. Trimming removed 2 bases from V and 8 bases from J, with 9 bases in between. CDR1 LGHNA and CDR2 YNFKEQ come from the germline V gene. The CDR3 sequence is CASSQPSGEKLFF. Here the CDR3 DNA reads TGTGCCAGCAGCCAACCGTCCGGGGAAAAACTGTTTTTT.

This clone has more than one count but fewer than ten. V is TRBV7-9 and J is TRBJ1-2, with a weak D call TRBD1 (6 bases). The V gene's germline CDR1 is SEHNR and CDR2 FQNEAQ (reference sequence). This CDR3 spans 13 amino acids. Trimming removed 0 bases at V and 8 bases at J, with 10 bases between. CDR3 coding DNA: TGTGCCAGCAGCTTAGCTGGGGGCCGGGGCTACACCTTC. Protein product: CASSLAGGRGYTF.

This chain links TRBV28 with TRBJ2-3; 10 nucleotides agree with TRBD1. CDR1 MDHEN and CDR2 SYDVKM come from the germline V gene. Losses at the gene ends were 4 bases for V and 3 bases for J; bases not matched to a gene: 7. This CDR3 has 16 residues. CDR3 coding DNA: TGTGCCAGCAGTTCACTCCGGGACAGGGGTACAGATACGCAGTATTTT. Residues: CASSSLRDRGTDTQYF.

This clone was seen once. The chain is built from TRBV11-2 and TRBJ2-1; TRBD2 aligns across 8 bases. In germline, CDR1 is SGHAT, CDR2 FQNNGV. J was trimmed by 2 bases and V by 5 bases; bases with no gene match: 2. This CDR3 is built from 14 residues. DNA for the CDR3: TGTGCCAGCAGCCTTAGCGGGACCTACAATGAGCAGTTCTTC. Translating gives CASSLSGTYNEQFF.